The 9 T cell receptor beta chains below all came from one sample that was sequenced in a study of identical twins. TCRdb itself ran the 5' RACE reads through MiXCR, one entry per CDR3 protein. The sample has approximately 600,000 distinct CDR3 sequences; just under 10% are singletons. The data were also submitted as part of a second study, on yellow fever vaccine responses in identical twins.

Sequenced material: PBMCs. Receptors originate from a woman under 30 in good health.

This clonotype came up many times. The chain combines TRBV10-3 with TRBJ2-7; 8 bases are shared with TRBD2. With 10 bases clipped from V and 4 bases from J, the junction kept 12 bases outside the gene matches. The CDR3 is 14 residues long. Germline V lookup: CDR1 ENHRY, CDR2 SYGVKD. The CDR3 nucleotides are TGTGCCACGAAAAGCGGGAGTCTCCAGTACGAGCAGTACTTC. Translated, it gives CATKSGSLQYEQYF.

The sample holds a few counts of this clonotype. V gene TRBV5-1 combines with J gene TRBJ2-5; D remains unclear. CDR1 SGHRS and CDR2 YFSETQ come from the germline V gene. This CDR3 contains 15 residues. The germline V and J ends were trimmed by 0 bases and 1 base, with 10 bases remaining between them. CDR3 in DNA: TGCGCCAGCAGCTTGGTAGTAGCCGGCCAAGAGACCCAGTACTTC. Protein product: CASSLVVAGQETQYF.

This clonotype was counted at least ten times. V and J are TRBV5-1 and TRBJ2-5; 8 bases agree with TRBD2. The germline V gene has CDR1 SGHRS and CDR2 YFSETQ. The J segment lost 5 bases and the V segment lost 4 bases, leaving 10 bases of the junction unmatched. This CDR3 is built from 15 residues. CDR3 protein: CASSNLGTRGETQYF. In DNA form, the CDR3 reads TGCGCCAGCAGCAATTTAGGGACTAGAGGGGAGACCCAGTACTTC.

This chain connects TRBV6-1 to TRBJ2-3; 15 bases line up with TRBD2. The CDR3 has 17 residues. J lost 2 bases, V lost 6 bases, and 6 bases had no gene match. CDR1 is MNHNS and CDR2 is SASEGT in the germline V gene. Here the CDR3 DNA reads TGTGCCAGCAGGGACGGACTAGCGGGGGGGTACACAGATACGCAGTATTTT. This gives the protein CASRDGLAGGYTDTQYF.

Only a few counts were recorded for this clonotype. The chain links TRBV7-2 to TRBJ2-7; D gene ambiguous. Trimming pared 6 bases from V and 1 base from J, leaving 10 bases between. CDR3 size: 13 residues. The germline CDR1 and CDR2 sequences are SGHTA and FQGNSA. The CDR3 reads CASRPAVSYEQYF. Here the CDR3 DNA reads TGTGCCAGCAGACCGGCAGTATCCTACGAGCAGTACTTC.

This chain connects TRBV7-6 to TRBJ1-2; D ambiguous. V was clipped by 2 bases and J by 3 bases, with 13 bases between them. The germline V gene has CDR1 SGHVS and CDR2 FNYEAQ. The CDR3 has 15 residues. The CDR3 loop reads CASSLSPRGDYGYTF. The CDR3 nucleotides read TGTGCCAGCAGCTTATCCCCCCGCGGCGACTATGGCTACACCTTC.

This clonotype came up a few times. J is TRBJ2-1 and V is TRBV6-5, with 14 bases matching TRBD2. The CDR3 totals 16 residues. With 2 bases clipped from V and 7 bases from J, the junction kept 4 bases outside the gene matches. Germline CDR1 reads MNHEY; CDR2 reads SVGAGI. The CDR3 DNA is TGTGCCAGCAGTTACCGACTAGCGGGGGGGCGGAATGAGCAGTTCTTC. Amino acids: CASSYRLAGGRNEQFF.

The genes are TRBV15 and TRBJ2-7; TRBD1 might be the D (6 bases). The ends were cut back, 9 bases at V and 2 bases at J, with 20 bases in the middle. This CDR3 has 15 amino acids. CDR1 is LNHNV, CDR2 YYDKDF, per germline (reference sequence). In DNA, the CDR3 is TGTGCCACTAGTCGGGAAACAGGGAGCCCCTACGAGCAGTACTTC. It codes for CATSRETGSPYEQYF. Drawing the rest from reference TRBV15 and TRBJ2-7, the complete variable domain is DAMVIQNPRYQVTQFGKPVTLSCSQTLNHNVMYWYQQKSSQAPKLLFHYYDKDFNNEADTPDNFQSRRPNTSFCFLDIRSPGLGDTAMYLCATSRETGSPYEQYFGPGTRLTVT.

The CDR3 loop reads CSAHTGWNEQFF. The DNA of the CDR3 is TGCAGCGCTCATACAGGGTGGAATGAGCAGTTCTTC. The chain is built from TRBV29-1 and TRBJ2-1, with a tentative D call TRBD1 (6 bases). This CDR3 is built from 12 residues. CDR1 SQVTM and CDR2 ANQGSEA come from the germline V gene. V dropped 7 bases and J dropped 7 bases, with 14 bases sitting between them.